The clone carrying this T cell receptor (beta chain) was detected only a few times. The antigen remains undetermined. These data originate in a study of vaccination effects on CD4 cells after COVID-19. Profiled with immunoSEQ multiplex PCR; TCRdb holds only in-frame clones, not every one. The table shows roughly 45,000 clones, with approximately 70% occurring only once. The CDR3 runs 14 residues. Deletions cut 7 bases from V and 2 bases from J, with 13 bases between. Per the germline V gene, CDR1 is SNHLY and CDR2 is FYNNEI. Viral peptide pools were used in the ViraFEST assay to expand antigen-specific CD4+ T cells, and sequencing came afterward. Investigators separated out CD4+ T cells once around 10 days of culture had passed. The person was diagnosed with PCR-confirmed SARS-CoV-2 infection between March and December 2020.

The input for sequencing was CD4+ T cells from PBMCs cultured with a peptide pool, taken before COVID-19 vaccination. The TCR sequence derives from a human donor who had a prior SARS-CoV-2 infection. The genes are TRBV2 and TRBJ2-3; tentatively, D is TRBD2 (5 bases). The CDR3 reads CASTRAGNTDTQYF. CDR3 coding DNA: TGTGCCAGCACAAGGGCGGGCAACACAGATACGCAGTATTTT.